One sample yielded the 9 T cell receptor beta chains listed below, sequenced in a study of T cell responses to AZD1222 COVID-19 vaccine. The table came from immunoSEQ multiplex PCR; TCRdb's copy has only in-frame clones and leaves some out. The sample has about 35,000 clones, 80% to 90% seen once. The input for sequencing was peripheral blood, taken 28 days after the second AZD1222 dose. The receptors were sampled from an adult who received the AZD1222 COVID-19 vaccine.

The J gene is TRBJ1-6, the V gene TRBV6-5, with a possible D match to TRBD1 (5 bases). CDR1 MNHEY and CDR2 SVGAGI come from the germline V gene. The CDR3 consists of 13 residues. With 6 bases removed from V and 6 bases from J, the gap between germline ends came to 9 bases. The CDR3 DNA reads as TGTGCCAGCAGAAGACAGTCTAATTCACCCCTCCACTTT. This translates into CASRRQSNSPLHF.

This chain joins TRBV6-9 and TRBJ1-5; 9 bases are shared with TRBD1. Germline-derived CDR1 and CDR2 are MNHGY and SVAAGI. The CDR3 has 16 amino acids. J was trimmed by 2 bases and V by 2 bases; bases with no gene match: 4. The CDR3 here is CASSYGGQGGNQPQHF. Here the CDR3 DNA reads TGTGCCAGCAGTTATGGGGGACAGGGAGGCAATCAGCCCCAGCATTTT.

The chain employs TRBV4-2 and TRBJ2-2; the D is unclear. Germline loops: CDR1 LGHNA, CDR2 YNFKEQ. This CDR3 is built from 14 residues. The V and J ends lost 4 bases and 5 bases respectively, with 11 bases between them. Here the CDR3 DNA reads TGTGCCAGCAGCCCCCGGTCCGAGACCGGGGAGCTGTTTTTT. Protein sequence: CASSPRSETGELFF.

The chain has TRBV29-1 and TRBJ1-4; D is possibly TRBD1 (5 bases). V was trimmed by 3 bases and J by 5 bases, leaving 7 bases between them. CDR3 length equals 12 residues. CDR1 SQVTM and CDR2 ANQGSEA come from the germline V gene. The CDR3, as DNA: TGCAGCGTTGAGAGGACAAATGAAAAACTGTTTTTT. Its translation is CSVERTNEKLFF.

The chain uses TRBV28 and TRBJ1-2; no clear D gene. V was shortened by 3 bases and J by 8 bases, with 10 bases between the two germline ends. The CDR3 loop spans 12 amino acids. Germline CDR1 reads MDHEN; CDR2 reads SYDVKM. The CDR3 DNA reads as TGTGCCAGCAGTTTCGGCAATCCGGGCTACACCTTC. It codes for CASSFGNPGYTF.

V gene TRBV19 combines with J gene TRBJ1-5, with D possibly matching TRBD1 (6 bases). CDR3 size: 13 residues. In germline, CDR1 is LNHDA, CDR2 SQIVND (reference sequence). The V end was cut by 4 bases, the J end by 4 bases, with 8 bases between. The CDR3: CASSRTENQPQHF. DNA for the CDR3: TGTGCCAGTAGTAGGACAGAGAATCAGCCCCAGCATTTT.

The rearrangement joins TRBV27 to TRBJ2-7; 7 nucleotides match TRBD1. Germline-derived CDR1 and CDR2 are MNHEY and SMNVEV (reference sequence). V lost 5 bases, J lost 0 bases, and 4 bases stayed unmatched. The CDR3 totals 14 residues. Here the CDR3 DNA reads TGTGCCAGCAGTCCCTGGACAGGCTCCTACGAGCAGTACTTC. It encodes CASSPWTGSYEQYF.

The chain is built from TRBV10-2 and TRBJ2-4; 10 nucleotides agree with TRBD1. V was clipped by 6 bases and J by 9 bases; unmatched bases: 14. The germline V gene has CDR1 WSHSY and CDR2 SAAADI. The CDR3 covers 16 residues. CDR3 coding DNA: TGCGCCAGCAGGAAGGGGACAGGGGACTCATTGGGCATTCAGTACTTC. Encoded protein: CASRKGTGDSLGIQYF.

The chain recombines TRBV18 with TRBJ1-1, with D perhaps matching TRBD1 (5 bases). Germline CDR1 is KGHSH and CDR2 is LQKENI. The V end lost 6 bases, the J end lost 1 base, and 6 bases lay between the germline ends. CDR3 length: 12 residues. CDR3 protein: CASSTGNTEAFF. CDR3 bases: TGTGCCAGCTCTACAGGGAACACTGAAGCTTTCTTT.